This TCR beta chain derives from a study of shared clonotypes between healthy human individuals. Germline V gene lookup returns CDR1 SGHNT and CDR2 YYREEE (reference sequence). This CDR3 comprises 12 residues. The V end was cut by 0 bases, the J end by 9 bases, with 7 bases between. CD8 cells regarded as naive lacked CD45RO, were positively chosen for CCR7, and omitted terminally differentiated effector memory CD45RA+ cells. Sequencing was performed with immunoSEQ multiplex PCR; in TCRdb, only in-frame clones are kept and a portion is missing. The sample holds roughly 2,000,000 clones, 93% seen once.

This TCR came from a man between 18 and 35 years old in good health. Some clones in this sample may be carry-over from other donors' samples. Sequencing was performed on naive CD8+ T cells from PBMCs. V and J are TRBV5-4 and TRBJ2-1; D gene ambiguous. CDR3 residues: CASSLAPGEQFF. The CDR3 bases are TGTGCCAGCAGCTTGGCTCCGGGTGAGCAGTTCTTC.